The rows below give T cell receptor beta chains drawn from one sample of a study of T cells in Graves' hyperthyroidism and ophthalmopathy. In TCRdb, the multiplex PCR reads were re-called with MiXCR into one record per CDR3 protein. This sample has roughly 520,000 distinct CDR3 sequences, with around 22% found just once. Sequenced: blood. These TCRs come from a woman aged 30 to 39 with Graves' ophthalmopathy. Both conserved end residues are part of each CDR3. The D gene is left open where the match is weak. Size tells how often a clone was seen (once, few, many) or the class of an expanded clone, and some rows leave it out.

v_gene	abundance	j_gene	d_gene	CDR3aa	CDR3nt
TRBV4-1	many	TRBJ1-5	.	CASSQDDQGRHQHF	TGCGCCAGCAGCCAAGATGACCAGGGTAGGCACCAGCATTTT
TRBV5-6	many	TRBJ1-5	.	CASSEKGRFNQPQHF	TGTGCCAGCAGCGAGAAGGGGAGATTCAATCAGCCCCAGCATTTT
TRBV5-1	.	TRBJ2-5	TRBD2	CASSLRPSGGQETQYF	TGCGCCAGCAGCTTGCGGCCTAGCGGGGGCCAAGAGACCCAGTACTTC
TRBV30	.	TRBJ2-2	.	CAWVTGRLAGELFF	TGTGCCTGGGTAACAGGGAGACTCGCCGGGGAGCTGTTTTTT
TRBV28	.	TRBJ1-5	TRBD1	CASSLGRGRQPQHF	TGTGCCAGCAGTTTAGGCAGGGGGAGACAGCCCCAGCATTTT
TRBV6-1	many	TRBJ1-2	.	CASSAGTLGYTF	TGTGCCAGCAGTGCAGGGACCCTAGGCTACACCTTC
TRBV27	many	TRBJ2-7	.	CASSHTGGSSSEQYF	TGTGCCAGCAGTCACACCGGGGGTTCTTCGTCCGAGCAGTACTTC
TRBV24-1	.	TRBJ1-2	TRBD1	CATSGIGQDYGYTF	TGTGCCACCAGTGGAATTGGACAGGACTATGGCTACACCTTC
TRBV29-1	many	TRBJ1-2	.	CSADGIPGNYGYTF	TGCAGCGCCGACGGGATCCCGGGCAACTATGGCTACACCTTC
TRBV6-5	many	TRBJ1-1	.	CASSYSTGENTEAFF	TGTGCCAGCAGTTACTCGACTGGAGAGAACACTGAAGCTTTCTTT
TRBV7-3	few	TRBJ1-1	.	CASSLRGLGLGTEAFF	TGTGCCAGCAGCTTAAGGGGGCTTGGGTTGGGCACTGAAGCTTTCTTT
TRBV30	many	TRBJ1-2	.	CAWSIQGYGYTF	TGTGCCTGGAGTATACAGGGATATGGCTACACCTTC
TRBV11-2	.	TRBJ1-5	TRBD1	CASSLSWTGVEPQHF	TGTGCCAGCAGCTTATCATGGACAGGCGTTGAGCCCCAGCATTTT
TRBV30	many	TRBJ1-2	TRBD1	CAWTLGQGMIGYTF	TGTGCCTGGACCCTTGGACAGGGGATGATTGGCTACACCTTC
TRBV7-2	few	TRBJ2-7	.	CASSLAPPTYEQYF	TGTGCCAGCAGCCTTGCGCCACCCACCTACGAGCAGTACTTC
TRBV7-6	.	TRBJ1-2	.	CASSLGPRRKYGYTF	TGTGCCAGCAGCTTAGGCCCCAGACGGAAGTATGGCTACACCTTC
TRBV18	.	TRBJ1-4	TRBD1	CASSPSSDRGKLFF	TGTGCCAGCTCACCTAGTTCGGACAGGGGAAAACTGTTTTTT
TRBV20-1	many	TRBJ2-5	.	CSARDPGTETQYF	TGCAGTGCTAGAGATCCGGGAACGGAGACCCAGTACTTC
TRBV6-1	.	TRBJ2-3	.	CASSELWGSTDTQYF	TGTGCCAGCAGTGAACTCTGGGGGAGCACAGATACGCAGTATTTT
TRBV19	many	TRBJ1-1	.	CASSMSQGWTEAFF	TGTGCCAGTAGTATGTCGCAGGGGTGGACTGAAGCTTTCTTT
TRBV11-2	many	TRBJ2-7	.	CASSRESYEQYF	TGTGCCAGCAGTAGGGAGTCCTACGAGCAGTACTTC
TRBV6-4	many	TRBJ1-1	.	CASRITGSTEAFF	TGTGCCAGCAGGATAACAGGGAGCACTGAAGCTTTCTTT